These T cell receptor beta chains were read from a single sample in a study of OX40 agonist ivuxolimab in advanced cancers. The table came from immunoSEQ multiplex PCR; TCRdb's copy has only in-frame clones and leaves some out. The sample consists of about 95,000 clones, nearly 90% of them appearing once. This specimen consisted of CD4+ or CD8+ T cells sorted from blood, obtained in a trial of the OX40 agonist ivuxolimab. The receptors here all came from an adult with an advanced solid tumor such as melanoma, head and neck, liver or kidney cancer. CDR3s include the opening cysteine and the closing phenylalanine or tryptophan. D genes are given only for firm matches. Part of the rows lack a size; the others show once, few, many or a class for expanded clones.

d_gene,j_gene,abundance,v_gene,CDR3nt,CDR3aa
NA,TRBJ2-2,NA,TRBV4-1,TGCGCCAGCAGCCAGGAACCGGGACCTAACACCGGGGAGCTGTTTTTT,CASSQEPGPNTGELFF
NA,TRBJ1-3,NA,TRBV30,TGTGCCTGGAGTTCCTTCGACAGGTCAACCTCTGGAAACACCATATATTTT,CAWSSFDRSTSGNTIYF
NA,TRBJ2-7,NA,TRBV5-6,TGTGCCAGCAGCTTGTCACCGAGCTCCTACGAGCAGTACTTC,CASSLSPSSYEQYF
NA,TRBJ1-2,NA,TRBV30,TGTGCCTGGAGTGTGGTTGGTCAAAACTATGGCTACACCTTC,CAWSVVGQNYGYTF
NA,TRBJ2-5,NA,TRBV12-2,TGTGCAAGTCGCTTTGGGCCCCGGGGGCGACGGGCGAAGACCCAGTACTTC,CASRFGPRGRRAKTQYF
NA,TRBJ1-1,NA,TRBV6-4,TGTGCCAGCAGTGAAAGGGACAACACTGAAGCTTTCTTT,CASSERDNTEAFF
TRBD1,TRBJ1-2,NA,TRBV4-2,TGTGCCAGCAGCCAAGAAGACAGGGGGTCTGGCTACACCTTC,CASSQEDRGSGYTF
TRBD1,TRBJ1-1,NA,TRBV7-2,TGTGCCAGCAGCCCCGGTAGGGGGCGAGAAGCTTTCTTT,CASSPGRGREAFF
NA,TRBJ1-2,NA,TRBV29-1,TGCAGCGTTGGGGCTATCGCCTATGGCTACACCTTC,CSVGAIAYGYTF
TRBD2,TRBJ2-7,NA,TRBV28,TGTGCCAGCCTTAGCGGGGGGTTTACCTACGAGCAGTACTTC,CASLSGGFTYEQYF
TRBD2,TRBJ2-5,NA,TRBV7-7,TGTGCTAGCAGCCTCCAGCGGGGAGAGACCCAGTACTTC,CASSLQRGETQYF
NA,TRBJ1-1,NA,TRBV28,TGTGCCAGCGTAATAAGTCCAGATACGAACACTGAAGCTTTCTTT,CASVISPDTNTEAFF
NA,TRBJ1-1,NA,TRBV9,TGTGCCAGCAGCGTAGGGTTTAGGGGGGAGGGGTCGGGCACTGAAGCTTTCTTT,CASSVGFRGEGSGTEAFF
NA,TRBJ1-1,NA,TRBV30,TGTGCCTGGATTCGGGGTTCCCTGAACACTGAAGCTTTCTTT,CAWIRGSLNTEAFF
TRBD1,TRBJ2-5,once,TRBV5-1,TGCGCCAGCAGCACAAGACAGGGGGTGGAGACCCAGTACTTC,CASSTRQGVETQYF
TRBD1,TRBJ2-7,NA,TRBV5-6,TGTGCCAGTTACCGGGACAGGGTCCACGAGCAGTACTTC,CASYRDRVHEQYF